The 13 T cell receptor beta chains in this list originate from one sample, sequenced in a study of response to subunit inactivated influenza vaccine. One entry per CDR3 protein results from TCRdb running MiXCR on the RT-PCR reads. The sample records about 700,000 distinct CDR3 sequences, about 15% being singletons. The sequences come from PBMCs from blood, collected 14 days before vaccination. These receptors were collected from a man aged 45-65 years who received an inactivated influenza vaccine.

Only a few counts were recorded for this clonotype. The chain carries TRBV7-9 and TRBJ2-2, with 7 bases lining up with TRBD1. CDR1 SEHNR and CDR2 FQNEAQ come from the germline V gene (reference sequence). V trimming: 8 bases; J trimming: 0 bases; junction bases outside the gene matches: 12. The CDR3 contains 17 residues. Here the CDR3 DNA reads TGTGCCAGCTCCGGGACAGCGAAGTTCGCGAACACCGGGGAGCTGTTTTTT. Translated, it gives CASSGTAKFANTGELFF.

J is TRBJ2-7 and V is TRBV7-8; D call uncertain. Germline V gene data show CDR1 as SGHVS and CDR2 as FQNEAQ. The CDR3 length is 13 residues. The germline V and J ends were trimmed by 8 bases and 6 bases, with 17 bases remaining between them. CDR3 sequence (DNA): TGTGCCAGCGGCTACAACCGCCGCCTCGAGCAGTACTTC. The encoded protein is CASGYNRRLEQYF.

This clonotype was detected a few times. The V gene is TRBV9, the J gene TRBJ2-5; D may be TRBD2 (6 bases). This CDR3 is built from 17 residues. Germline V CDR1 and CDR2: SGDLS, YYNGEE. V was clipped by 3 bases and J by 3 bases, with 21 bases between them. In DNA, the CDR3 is TGTGCCAGCAGCGAGTTGCAAAATGGGGACTCAAAAGAGACCCAGTACTTC. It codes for CASSELQNGDSKETQYF. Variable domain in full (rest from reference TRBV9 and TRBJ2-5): DSGVTQTPKHLITATGQRVTLRCSPRSGDLSVYWYQQSLDQGLQFLIQYYNGEERAKGNILERFSAQQFPDLHSELNLSSLELGDSALYFCASSELQNGDSKETQYFGPGTRLLVL.

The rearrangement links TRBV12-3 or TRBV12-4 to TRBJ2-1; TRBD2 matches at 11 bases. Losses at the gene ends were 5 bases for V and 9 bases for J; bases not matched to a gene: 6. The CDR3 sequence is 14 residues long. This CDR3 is CASSLSGRAFEQFF. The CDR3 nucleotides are TGTGCCAGCAGTCTTAGCGGGAGGGCCTTTGAGCAGTTCTTC.

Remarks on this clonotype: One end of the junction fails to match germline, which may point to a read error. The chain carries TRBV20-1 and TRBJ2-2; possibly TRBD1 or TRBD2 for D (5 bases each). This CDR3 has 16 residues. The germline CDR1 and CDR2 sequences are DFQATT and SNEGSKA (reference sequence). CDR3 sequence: CSTRDRRGVNTGELFF. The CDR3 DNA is TGCAGTACTAGAGATCGGAGAGGGGTCAACACCGGGGAGCTGTTTTTT.

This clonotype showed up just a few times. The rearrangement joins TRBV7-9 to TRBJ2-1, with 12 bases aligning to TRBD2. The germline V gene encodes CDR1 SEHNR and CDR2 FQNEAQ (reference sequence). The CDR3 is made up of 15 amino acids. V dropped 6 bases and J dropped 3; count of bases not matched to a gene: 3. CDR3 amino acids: CASRKGLAGYNEQFF. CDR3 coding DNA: TGTGCCAGCAGGAAGGGACTAGCGGGCTACAATGAGCAGTTCTTC.

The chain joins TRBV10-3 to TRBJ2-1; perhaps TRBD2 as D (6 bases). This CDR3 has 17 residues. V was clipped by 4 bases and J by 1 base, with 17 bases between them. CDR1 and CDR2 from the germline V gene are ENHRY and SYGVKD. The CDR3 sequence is CAISGGDDRKSYNEQFF. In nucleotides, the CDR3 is TGTGCCATCAGTGGGGGGGACGACAGAAAGTCCTACAATGAGCAGTTCTTC.

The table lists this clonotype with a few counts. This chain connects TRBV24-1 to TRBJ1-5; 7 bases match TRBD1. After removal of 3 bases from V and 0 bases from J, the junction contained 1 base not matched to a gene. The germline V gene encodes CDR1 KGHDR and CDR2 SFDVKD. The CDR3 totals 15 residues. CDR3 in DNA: TGTGCCACCAGTGATGGGACAGATAGCAATCAGCCCCAGCATTTT. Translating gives CATSDGTDSNQPQHF.

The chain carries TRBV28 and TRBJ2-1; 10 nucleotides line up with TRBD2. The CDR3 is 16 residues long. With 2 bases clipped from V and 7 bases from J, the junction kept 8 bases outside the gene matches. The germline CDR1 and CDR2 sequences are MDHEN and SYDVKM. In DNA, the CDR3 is TGTGCCAGCAGTTTAGGTCTGGGACTAGCGACTAATGAGCAGTTCTTC. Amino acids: CASSLGLGLATNEQFF.

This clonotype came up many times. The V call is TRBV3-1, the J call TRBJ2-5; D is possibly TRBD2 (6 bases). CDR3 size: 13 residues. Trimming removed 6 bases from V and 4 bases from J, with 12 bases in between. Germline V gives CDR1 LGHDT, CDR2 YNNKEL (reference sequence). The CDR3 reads CASRSGVRETQYF. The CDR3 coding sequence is TGTGCCAGCAGATCGGGAGTGAGAGAGACCCAGTACTTC.

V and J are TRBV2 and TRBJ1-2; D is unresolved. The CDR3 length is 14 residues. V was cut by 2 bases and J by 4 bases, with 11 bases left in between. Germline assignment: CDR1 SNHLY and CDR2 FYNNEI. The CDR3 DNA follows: TGTGCCAGCAGTGAAATTCCCGGGCCCTATGGCTACACCTTC. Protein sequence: CASSEIPGPYGYTF.

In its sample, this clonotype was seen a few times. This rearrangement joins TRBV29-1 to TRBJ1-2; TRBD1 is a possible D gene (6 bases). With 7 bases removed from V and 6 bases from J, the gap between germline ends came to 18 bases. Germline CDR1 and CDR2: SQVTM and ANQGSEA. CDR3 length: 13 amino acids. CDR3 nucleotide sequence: TGCAGCGCTATACAGGGCTCCCTGAATGGCTACACCTTC. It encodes CSAIQGSLNGYTF.

The CDR3 nucleotides read TGCGCCAGCAGCCAAGGTTTCGGGGGGGCCGACAATGAGCAGTTCTTC. As protein: CASSQGFGGADNEQFF. The chain uses TRBV4-1 and TRBJ2-1; 8 nucleotides line up with TRBD2. The V gene's germline CDR1 is MGHRA and CDR2 YSYEKL. The ends lost 1 base at V and 5 bases at J; junction bases unmatched: 7. The CDR3 covers 16 residues.